A single sample gave rise to the 28 T cell receptor beta chains below, sequenced in a study of cytomegalovirus exposure and HLA in healthy donors. Use of 60 Vbeta and 13 Jbeta primers characterized the PCR. Sequencing was performed with immunoSEQ multiplex PCR; in TCRdb, only in-frame clones are kept and a portion is missing. The sample lists approximately 280,000 clones, over 85% occurring once. Sequences were obtained from PBMCs. The source of these receptors is a woman aged 18-30 years in good health and CMV-seronegative.

This chain uses TRBV7-3 with TRBJ1-2, with 10 bases identical to TRBD1. The CDR3 has 15 residues. V trimming: 4 bases; J trimming: 4 bases; junction bases outside the gene matches: 6. CDR1 is SGHTA, CDR2 FQGTGA, per germline. As DNA, the CDR3 is TGTGCCAGCAGCTCGACAGGGGGCGATGCCTATGGCTACACCTTC. It encodes CASSSTGGDAYGYTF.

The chain uses TRBV6-4 and TRBJ2-3; 10 bases line up with TRBD1. CDR1 and CDR2 from the germline V gene are MRHNA and SNTAGT. The CDR3 extends over 16 amino acids. After removal of 6 bases from V and 7 bases from J, the junction contained 13 bases not matched to a gene. The CDR3 DNA reads TGTGCCAGCAGAATGCGAACCGGGACAGGGGAGAATACGCAGTATTTT. Its protein product is CASRMRTGTGENTQYF.

This chain links TRBV13 with TRBJ2-1, with TRBD1 matching 9 bases. Per the germline V gene, CDR1 is PRHDT and CDR2 is FYEKMQ (reference sequence). Trimming at V came to 8 bases and at J to 8 bases, leaving 10 bases not matched to a gene. The CDR3 contains 14 residues. The CDR3 spells CASEPGTGFDEQFF. The CDR3 nucleotides read TGTGCCAGCGAACCCGGGACAGGGTTTGATGAGCAGTTCTTC.

The V gene is TRBV4-1, the J gene TRBJ2-3; TRBD2 agrees at 7 bases. This CDR3 spans 16 amino acids. V trimming: 8 bases; J trimming: 0 bases; junction bases outside the gene matches: 11. The germline gives CDR1 MGHRA, CDR2 YSYEKL. CDR3 sequence: CASGSGLPTSTDTQYF. The CDR3 coding sequence is TGCGCCAGCGGTTCGGGACTACCTACTAGCACAGATACGCAGTATTTT.

The rearrangement joins TRBV12-5 to TRBJ1-2, with D hard to call. Germline assignment: CDR1 LGHNT and CDR2 FRNRAP. The length of the CDR3 is 11 residues. Deletions cut 8 bases from V and 5 bases from J, with 9 bases between. The CDR3 loop is CASPTQYGYTF. CDR3 DNA: TGTGCTAGTCCGACACAGTATGGCTACACCTTC.

For this clone: Other nucleotide sequences in the sample specify the same CDR3. This chain's CDR3 is CASSPAGGSYEQYF. CDR3 coding DNA: TGTGCCAGTAGCCCCGCCGGGGGTTCCTACGAGCAGTACTTC. The chain couples TRBV13 to TRBJ2-7; possibly TRBD2 for D (6 bases). The germline V gene has CDR1 PRHDT and CDR2 FYEKMQ (reference sequence). V was clipped by 9 bases and J by 1 base, with 16 bases between them. The CDR3 sequence is 14 residues long.

This sequence joins TRBV6-5 and TRBJ1-1; 7 nucleotides line up with TRBD1. This CDR3 has 15 amino acids. Unmatched junction bases numbered 8, after V lost 5 bases and J lost 2 bases. In germline, CDR1 is MNHEY, CDR2 SVGAGI. CDR3 sequence reads: CASSVHRGPNTEAFF. The CDR3 nucleotides read TGTGCCAGCAGTGTACACAGGGGCCCCAACACTGAAGCTTTCTTT.

The V gene is TRBV4-1, the J gene TRBJ2-7; 8 bases are a match to TRBD1. Germline values: CDR1 MGHRA, CDR2 YSYEKL. J gave up 9 bases and V 1 base, and 14 bases lay outside the gene matches. The CDR3 has 16 amino acids. The CDR3 DNA follows: TGCGCCAGCAGCCAAGGTTCAGGACAGGGTGATTTGCGGCAGTACTTC. Translated, it gives CASSQGSGQGDLRQYF.

Remarks on this clone: One end of the junction is discordant with germline, which a read error may explain. This chain's CDR3 is CSSSSLRDRPSRGEAFF. The CDR3 DNA sequence: TGTTCCAGCAGCTCCCTCCGGGACAGACCTTCTCGGGGTGAAGCTTTCTTT. V gene TRBV7-9 combines with J gene TRBJ1-1; 7 bases agree with TRBD1. Germline assignment: CDR1 SEHNR and CDR2 FQNEAQ (reference sequence). This CDR3 has 17 amino acids.

The chain joins TRBV25-1 to TRBJ2-7; 8 nucleotides agree with TRBD2. Germline CDR1 and CDR2: MGHDK and SYGVNS. V lost 7 bases to trimming and J lost 6 bases; unmatched junction nucleotides: 11. The CDR3 is 14 residues long. The CDR3 protein is CASKLTSGPFEQYF. Here the CDR3 DNA reads TGTGCCAGCAAGCTCACTAGCGGTCCTTTCGAGCAGTACTTC.

The chain combines TRBV29-1 with TRBJ2-5; possible D gene TRBD1, 6 bases. CDR1 and CDR2 (germline): SQVTM, ANQGSEA. The CDR3 sequence is 12 residues long. The V end was cut by 4 bases, the J end by 5 bases, with 11 bases between. In nucleotides, the CDR3 is TGCAGCGTTGGTACAGGGCGGGAGACCCAGTACTTC. It yields the protein CSVGTGRETQYF.

The chain employs TRBV19 and TRBJ2-1, with a possible D match to TRBD1 (7 bases). The CDR3 has 14 amino acids. The V and J ends lost 10 bases and 5 bases respectively, with 18 bases between them. Looked up from germline, CDR1 is LNHDA and CDR2 is SQIVND (reference sequence). CDR3 nucleotide sequence: TGTGCCACCGCAGGGGGGCGTATCGACAATGAGCAGTTCTTC. Protein sequence: CATAGGRIDNEQFF.

This clone came up once. This chain uses TRBV5-1 with TRBJ1-6; D gene ambiguous. The CDR3 sequence is 15 residues long. Looked up from germline, CDR1 is SGHRS and CDR2 is YFSETQ. Trimming removed 2 bases from V and 8 bases from J, with 14 bases in between. In DNA form, the CDR3 reads TGCGCCAGCAGCTTTTCCTTTGTAGGAGATTCACCCCTCCACTTT. Protein sequence: CASSFSFVGDSPLHF.

The chain uses TRBV27 and TRBJ2-7, with TRBD2 matching 9 bases. Trimming cost V 3 bases and J 3 bases; bases outside gene matches: 3. The CDR3 has 14 amino acids. Germline CDR1 MNHEY, CDR2 SMNVEV (reference sequence). The CDR3 DNA follows: TGTGCCAGCAGTTTTGCGGGGGGGCTCTACGAGCAGTACTTC. It is translated as CASSFAGGLYEQYF.

The chain joins TRBV4-1 to TRBJ2-7; D is unresolved. Germline loops: CDR1 MGHRA, CDR2 YSYEKL. The CDR3 is 13 amino acids. The germline V and J ends were trimmed by 0 bases and 6 bases, with 9 bases remaining between them. The CDR3 region is CASSQDREREQYF. The CDR3 nucleotides are TGCGCCAGCAGCCAAGATCGCGAGCGCGAGCAGTACTTC.

This CDR3 is CASSEDGVPNSPLHF. For the CDR3, the DNA is TGTGCCAGCAGTGAAGACGGGGTTCCCAATTCACCCCTCCACTTT. V and J are TRBV2 and TRBJ1-6; D remains ambiguous. This CDR3 is built from 15 residues. Germline CDR1 SNHLY, CDR2 FYNNEI. Trimming cost V 1 base and J 7 bases, with 11 bases left between them.

The rearrangement joins TRBV18 to TRBJ2-1; 7 positions match TRBD2. Germline-derived CDR1 and CDR2 are KGHSH and LQKENI. Trimming at V came to 1 base and at J to 6 bases, leaving 6 bases not matched to a gene. This CDR3 is 15 amino acids long. CDR3 loop: CASSPQRGGGNEQFF. The CDR3 DNA is TGTGCCAGCTCACCACAGCGGGGAGGCGGCAATGAGCAGTTCTTC.

J is TRBJ1-5 and V is TRBV9; D gene ambiguous. The CDR3 totals 15 residues. Trimming cost V 0 bases and J 1 base, with 8 bases left between them. Germline V gives CDR1 SGDLS, CDR2 YYNGEE. The CDR3 region is CASSVGGRSNQPQHF. The DNA for the CDR3 is TGTGCCAGCAGCGTAGGAGGGAGAAGCAATCAGCCCCAGCATTTT.

The rearrangement links TRBV7-9 to TRBJ2-1, with TRBD2 identical over 13 bases. Germline lookup yields CDR1 SEHNR and CDR2 FQNEAQ (reference sequence). With V trimmed by 5 bases and J by 15 bases, 7 bases remained unmatched. This CDR3 region has 13 residues. This chain's CDR3 is CASSPPGLAGWFF. CDR3 nucleotides: TGTGCCAGCAGCCCGCCGGGACTAGCGGGGTGGTTCTTC.

The rearrangement joins TRBV5-1 to TRBJ1-5, with D maybe TRBD1 (6 bases). Germline CDR1 SGHRS, CDR2 YFSETQ. The CDR3 contains 15 residues. V was shortened by 5 bases and J by 3 bases, with 15 bases between the two germline ends. The CDR3 spells CASRRDTGSNQPQHF. The CDR3 coding sequence is TGCGCCAGCAGGCGAGATACAGGGTCCAATCAGCCCCAGCATTTT.

Points on this clone: This sample includes further DNA sequences coding for the same CDR3. The chain carries TRBV27 and TRBJ1-6; TRBD1 might be the D (6 bases). V lost 2 bases and J lost 1, with 12 bases in between. CDR1 is MNHEY and CDR2 is SMNVEV in the germline V gene (reference sequence). CDR3 length: 17 residues. This chain's CDR3 is CASSLTQGESYNSPLHF. DNA of the CDR3: TGTGCCAGCAGTTTAACACAGGGAGAATCCTATAATTCACCCCTCCACTTT.

V and J are TRBV7-9 and TRBJ2-3, with TRBD1 as a possible D gene (5 bases). The CDR3 runs to 14 residues. Germline V gene data show CDR1 as SEHNR and CDR2 as FQNEAQ (reference sequence). V was cut by 5 bases and J by 1 base, with 10 bases left in between. The CDR3 DNA sequence: TGTGCCAGCAGCCCCGGACATGGCACAGATACGCAGTATTTT. This gives the protein CASSPGHGTDTQYF.

This chain connects TRBV10-2 to TRBJ2-7; weak D call: TRBD2 (6 bases). The CDR3 runs 13 residues. Germline V gene sequence: CDR1 WSHSY, CDR2 SAAADI. Trimming took 6 bases from V and 3 from J, leaving 12 bases between them. For the CDR3, the DNA is TGCGCCAGCAGACTACTAGCAGGCTACGAGCAGTACTTC. It yields the protein CASRLLAGYEQYF.

V gene TRBV10-3 combines with J gene TRBJ1-3; 8 bases are a match to TRBD1. V trimming: 0 bases; J trimming: 6 bases; junction bases outside the gene matches: 7. The germline V gene encodes CDR1 ENHRY and CDR2 SYGVKD. The CDR3 spans 16 residues. The CDR3 sequence: CAISESARGLPNTIYF. The CDR3 DNA is TGTGCCATCAGTGAGTCGGCCAGGGGGCTACCAAACACCATATATTTT.

The rearrangement joins TRBV29-1 to TRBJ2-3; perhaps TRBD2 as D (7 bases). Trimming removed 7 bases from V and 5 bases from J, with 19 bases in between. CDR1 is SQVTM, CDR2 ANQGSEA, per germline. The CDR3 length is 14 residues. The CDR3 loop is CSAGGPGVLDTQYF. For the CDR3, the DNA is TGCAGCGCCGGGGGGCCGGGAGTTTTAGATACGCAGTATTTT.

This chain links TRBV6-1 with TRBJ2-5; 7 bases map to TRBD1. Germline values: CDR1 MNHNS, CDR2 SASEGT. The CDR3 spans 15 residues. J was trimmed by 1 base and V by 4 bases; bases with no gene match: 6. This CDR3 is CASSVGGARQETQYF. The CDR3 DNA is TGTGCCAGCAGTGTAGGGGGCGCCCGCCAAGAGACCCAGTACTTC.

CDR3 sequence: CASSTGGSSYNEQFF. CDR3 DNA sequence: TGTGCCAGCAGCACCGGGGGGAGCTCCTACAATGAGCAGTTCTTC. V gene TRBV9 combines with J gene TRBJ2-1, with TRBD2 matching over 7 bases. V was pared by 4 bases and J by 0 bases, with 4 bases of the junction left unmatched. Germline-derived CDR1 and CDR2 are SGDLS and YYNGEE. The CDR3 has 15 residues.

V and J are TRBV5-4 and TRBJ2-5; D is possibly TRBD2 (5 bases). The V gene's germline CDR1 is SGHNT and CDR2 YYREEE (reference sequence). The CDR3 spans 13 residues. The V and J ends lost 3 bases and 4 bases respectively, with 10 bases between them. The CDR3 DNA sequence: TGTGCCAGCAGCTCCGGGAAGGGAGAGACCCAGTACTTC. Its translation is CASSSGKGETQYF.